This TCR beta chain was observed in a study of T-cell reconstitution after alpha-beta-depleted transplantation in children. Unique molecular identifiers were incorporated when the TCRbeta library was constructed. TCRdb passed the PCR reads through MiXCR, listing each CDR3 protein once. Of approximately 340,000 distinct CDR3 sequences listed, 9% to 12% are singletons. The CDR3 consists of 14 residues. With V trimmed by 3 bases and J by 3 bases, 3 bases remained unmatched. Germline loops: CDR1 SGHTA, CDR2 FQGNSA. The sequenced sample was PBMCs from the stem cell graft donor, obtained from the stem cell graft. This chain uses TRBV7-2 with TRBJ2-5; 8 nucleotides agree with TRBD1. The origin of this receptor is a human donor who donated a stem cell graft to a child with acute lymphoblastic leukemia. CDR3 DNA: TGTGCCAGCAGCTTGGGACAGGCGGAAGAGACCCAGTACTTC. This sequence encodes CASSLGQAEETQYF. Based on the CDR3 plus reference TRBV7-2 and TRBJ2-5, the full variable domain is GAGVSQSPSNKVTEKGKDVELRCDPISGHTALYWYRQSLGQGLEFLIYFQGNSAPDKSGLPSDRFSAERTGGSVSTLTIQRTQQEDSAVYLCASSLGQAEETQYFGPGTRLLVL.